The rows below give T cell receptor beta chains drawn from one sample of a study of cytomegalovirus exposure and HLA in healthy donors. Clones were read by immunoSEQ multiplex PCR, and TCRdb kept only the in-frame ones, dropping some. The data contain 100,000 to 150,000 clones, less than 75% of them singletons. The material sequenced was PBMCs. The receptor set was obtained from a woman between 40 and 55 years old in good health and CMV-seronegative. CDR3s include the opening cysteine and the closing phenylalanine or tryptophan. The D gene is left open where the match is weak. Clone size is stated in some rows and not others, as once, few, many or a class when expanded.

clone size: NA
V gene: TRBV5-1
J gene: TRBJ2-5
D gene: TRBD1
CDR3 protein: CASSLGQGKETQYF
CDR3 DNA: TGCGCCAGCAGCTTGGGACAGGGAAAAGAGACCCAGTACTTC

clone size: many
V gene: TRBV6-1
J gene: TRBJ1-6
D gene: NA
CDR3 protein: CASSDDSPSSPLHF
CDR3 DNA: TGTGCCAGCAGTGACGACAGCCCCTCTTCACCCCTCCACTTT

clone size: NA
V gene: TRBV6-6
J gene: TRBJ2-5
D gene: TRBD1
CDR3 protein: CASRNTGGEETQYF
CDR3 DNA: TGTGCCAGCAGAAATACAGGGGGCGAGGAGACCCAGTACTTC

clone size: NA
V gene: TRBV6-5
J gene: TRBJ2-5
D gene: NA
CDR3 protein: CASSYSYLAYQETQYF
CDR3 DNA: TGTGCCAGCAGTTACAGTTATCTAGCCTACCAAGAGACCCAGTACTTC

clone size: NA
V gene: TRBV2
J gene: TRBJ1-2
D gene: NA
CDR3 protein: CASSEATDTFKYGYTF
CDR3 DNA: TGTGCCAGCAGTGAAGCAACTGACACCTTTAAATATGGCTACACCTTC

clone size: NA
V gene: TRBV5-1
J gene: TRBJ2-3
D gene: TRBD2
CDR3 protein: CASSLGGTSGTDTQYF
CDR3 DNA: TGCGCCAGCAGCTTGGGCGGGACTAGCGGGACAGATACGCAGTATTTT

clone size: NA
V gene: TRBV7-3
J gene: TRBJ2-5
D gene: TRBD2
CDR3 protein: CASSLPLAGGYQETQYF
CDR3 DNA: TGTGCCAGCAGCTTGCCGCTAGCGGGAGGGTACCAAGAGACCCAGTACTTC

clone size: NA
V gene: TRBV28
J gene: TRBJ2-7
D gene: TRBD1
CDR3 protein: CASSPAGTGSYEQYF
CDR3 DNA: TGTGCCAGCAGTCCAGCCGGGACAGGGTCCTACGAGCAGTACTTC

clone size: NA
V gene: TRBV6-1
J gene: TRBJ1-5
D gene: NA
CDR3 protein: CASSVGADQPQHF
CDR3 DNA: TGTGCCAGCAGTGTGGGAGCAGATCAGCCCCAGCATTTT

clone size: once
V gene: TRBV21-1
J gene: TRBJ1-6
D gene: NA
CDR3 protein: CASSKREASGRNSPLHF
CDR3 DNA: TGTGCCAGCAGCAAACGGGAAGCCTCCGGGCGTAATTCACCCCTCCACTTT

clone size: few
V gene: TRBV5-4
J gene: TRBJ2-2
D gene: TRBD2
CDR3 protein: CASSLSGGAFSGELFF
CDR3 DNA: TGTGCCAGCAGCCTTAGCGGGGGGGCGTTTTCCGGGGAGCTGTTTTTT

clone size: NA
V gene: TRBV19
J gene: TRBJ1-2
D gene: TRBD1
CDR3 protein: CASSTRDRGGYGYTF
CDR3 DNA: TGTGCCAGTAGTACCCGGGACAGGGGTGGCTATGGCTACACCTTC

clone size: once
V gene: TRBV19
J gene: TRBJ2-6
D gene: TRBD1
CDR3 protein: CASSRTGTGKTGANVLTF
CDR3 DNA: TGTGCCAGTAGTAGGACCGGGACAGGGAAAACTGGGGCCAACGTCCTGACTTTC

clone size: NA
V gene: TRBV2
J gene: TRBJ1-2
D gene: NA
CDR3 protein: CASSVEGYGYTF
CDR3 DNA: TGTGCCAGCAGTGTTGAGGGATACGGCTACACCTTC

clone size: NA
V gene: TRBV27
J gene: TRBJ2-2
D gene: TRBD1
CDR3 protein: CASSSNNRGNTGELFF
CDR3 DNA: TGTGCCAGCAGTTCGAACAACAGGGGGAACACCGGGGAGCTGTTTTTT

clone size: NA
V gene: TRBV11-1
J gene: TRBJ2-1
D gene: TRBD2
CDR3 protein: CASSARLAGVRNEQFF
CDR3 DNA: TGTGCCAGCAGCGCCCGACTAGCGGGAGTGCGGAATGAGCAGTTCTTC

clone size: NA
V gene: TRBV9
J gene: TRBJ1-2
D gene: TRBD1
CDR3 protein: CASSVGTGEEGYTF
CDR3 DNA: TGTGCCAGCAGCGTAGGGACAGGGGAGGAAGGCTACACCTTC

clone size: NA
V gene: TRBV10-3
J gene: TRBJ2-2
D gene: NA
CDR3 protein: CAISTGTTNTGELFF
CDR3 DNA: TGTGCCATCAGTACCGGGACAACGAACACCGGGGAGCTGTTTTTT

clone size: NA
V gene: TRBV5-6
J gene: TRBJ1-5
D gene: NA
CDR3 protein: CASSEAGVNQPQHF
CDR3 DNA: TGTGCCAGCAGTGAGGCAGGGGTCAATCAGCCCCAGCATTTT

clone size: NA
V gene: TRBV7-2
J gene: TRBJ2-7
D gene: TRBD1
CDR3 protein: CASSSLDRVYEQYF
CDR3 DNA: TGTGCCAGCAGCTCACTGGACAGGGTCTACGAGCAGTACTTC

clone size: few
V gene: TRBV5-4
J gene: TRBJ2-2
D gene: NA
CDR3 protein: CASSLDLTPNTGELFF
CDR3 DNA: TGTGCCAGCAGCTTGGACCTGACACCGAACACCGGGGAGCTGTTTTTT

clone size: NA
V gene: TRBV10-2
J gene: TRBJ2-1
D gene: TRBD2
CDR3 protein: CASSEYGSGGGSYNEQFF
CDR3 DNA: TGCGCCAGCAGTGAGTACGGTAGCGGGGGGGGCTCCTACAATGAGCAGTTCTTC

clone size: NA
V gene: TRBV4-3
J gene: TRBJ2-3
D gene: NA
CDR3 protein: CASSPAGLRADTQYF
CDR3 DNA: TGCGCCAGCAGCCCAGCGGGCCTGCGTGCAGATACGCAGTATTTT

clone size: NA
V gene: TRBV4-3
J gene: TRBJ1-1
D gene: TRBD1
CDR3 protein: CASSQGNQGARTEAFF
CDR3 DNA: TGCGCCAGCAGCCAAGGCAATCAGGGGGCGAGAACTGAAGCTTTCTTT

clone size: few
V gene: TRBV19
J gene: TRBJ1-2
D gene: NA
CDR3 protein: CASSPGRNYGYTF
CDR3 DNA: TGTGCCAGTAGTCCGGGGAGAAACTATGGCTACACCTTC

clone size: NA
V gene: TRBV18
J gene: TRBJ2-5
D gene: TRBD1
CDR3 protein: CASSPRGQEVGETQYF
CDR3 DNA: TGTGCCAGCTCACCAAGGGGACAGGAGGTCGGAGAGACCCAGTACTTC

clone size: NA
V gene: TRBV27
J gene: TRBJ2-7
D gene: TRBD2
CDR3 protein: CASSPRRGGSLIPSSYEQYF
CDR3 DNA: TGTGCCAGCAGTCCGAGGAGGGGCGGGAGCCTTATACCGAGCTCCTACGAGCAGTACTTC

clone size: NA
V gene: TRBV6-5
J gene: TRBJ1-4
D gene: NA
CDR3 protein: CASRTGGVVGKLFF
CDR3 DNA: TGTGCCAGCAGGACCGGGGGGGTGGTCGGAAAACTGTTTTTT

clone size: few
V gene: TRBV5-4
J gene: TRBJ2-3
D gene: NA
CDR3 protein: CASSGALDVDTQYF
CDR3 DNA: TGTGCCAGCAGCGGGGCCTTGGACGTGGATACGCAGTATTTT

clone size: NA
V gene: TRBV5-1
J gene: TRBJ2-5
D gene: TRBD1
CDR3 protein: CASSFGGTGGRQETQYF
CDR3 DNA: TGCGCCAGCAGCTTCGGCGGGACAGGGGGGAGGCAAGAGACCCAGTACTTC

clone size: NA
V gene: TRBV2
J gene: TRBJ1-2
D gene: NA
CDR3 protein: CASSRVGGLDYGYTF
CDR3 DNA: TGTGCCAGCAGTAGAGTGGGAGGACTCGACTATGGCTACACCTTC

clone size: NA
V gene: TRBV7-6
J gene: TRBJ2-6
D gene: NA
CDR3 protein: CASSFQGPGSGANVLTF
CDR3 DNA: TGTGCCAGCAGCTTCCAGGGGCCCGGCTCTGGGGCCAACGTCCTGACTTTC

clone size: NA
V gene: TRBV4-1
J gene: TRBJ2-5
D gene: TRBD2
CDR3 protein: CASSPGLAGAETQYF
CDR3 DNA: TGCGCCAGCAGCCCGGGACTAGCGGGGGCGGAGACCCAGTACTTC

clone size: NA
V gene: TRBV5-1
J gene: TRBJ1-2
D gene: TRBD1
CDR3 protein: CASSFDRENGYTF
CDR3 DNA: TGCGCCAGCAGCTTTGACAGGGAAAATGGCTACACCTTC

clone size: NA
V gene: TRBV5-6
J gene: TRBJ2-2
D gene: TRBD1
CDR3 protein: CASSLGGQATGELFF
CDR3 DNA: TGTGCCAGCAGCTTGGGGGGACAGGCGACCGGGGAGCTGTTTTTT

clone size: once
V gene: TRBV27
J gene: TRBJ1-2
D gene: NA
CDR3 protein: CASSLSEGANYGYTF
CDR3 DNA: TGTGCCAGCAGTTTATCGGAGGGAGCCAACTATGGCTACACCTTC

clone size: NA
V gene: TRBV7-7
J gene: TRBJ2-2
D gene: TRBD2
CDR3 protein: CASSLGGLGTTGELFF
CDR3 DNA: TGTGCTAGCAGCTTAGGTGGACTAGGGACCACCGGGGAGCTGTTTTTT

clone size: NA
V gene: TRBV2
J gene: TRBJ1-5
D gene: NA
CDR3 protein: CASSESRSNQPQHF
CDR3 DNA: TGTGCCAGCAGTGAATCTAGGAGCAATCAGCCCCAGCATTTT

clone size: NA
V gene: TRBV6-1
J gene: TRBJ1-2
D gene: TRBD1
CDR3 protein: CASSERGRVLGQGAAGYTF
CDR3 DNA: TGTGCCAGCAGTGAACGGGGTAGAGTTCTTGGACAGGGGGCCGCTGGCTACACCTTC

clone size: NA
V gene: TRBV4-3
J gene: TRBJ1-2
D gene: TRBD1
CDR3 protein: CASSQPGQGARYGYTF
CDR3 DNA: TGCGCCAGCAGCCAACCGGGACAGGGGGCAAGGTATGGCTACACCTTC

clone size: NA
V gene: TRBV7-9
J gene: TRBJ2-5
D gene: TRBD2
CDR3 protein: CASSLLSGVQETQYF
CDR3 DNA: TGTGCCAGCAGCTTATTGAGCGGGGTCCAAGAGACCCAGTACTTC

clone size: NA
V gene: TRBV27
J gene: TRBJ1-4
D gene: NA
CDR3 protein: CASSFVQGGEKLFF
CDR3 DNA: TGTGCCAGCAGTTTTGTCCAAGGCGGTGAAAAACTGTTTTTT

clone size: NA
V gene: TRBV7-2
J gene: TRBJ2-3
D gene: TRBD2
CDR3 protein: CASSSLAGGPTDTQYF
CDR3 DNA: TGTGCCAGCAGCTCGTTGGCGGGGGGACCCACAGATACGCAGTATTTT

clone size: NA
V gene: TRBV7-2
J gene: TRBJ2-1
D gene: NA
CDR3 protein: CASSLSGVNEQFF
CDR3 DNA: TGTGCCAGCAGCTTATCTGGAGTTAATGAGCAGTTCTTC

clone size: few
V gene: TRBV30
J gene: TRBJ1-3
D gene: NA
CDR3 protein: CAWSEEVSGNTIYF
CDR3 DNA: TGTGCCTGGAGCGAGGAGGTCTCTGGAAACACCATATATTTT

clone size: few
V gene: TRBV4-2
J gene: TRBJ1-2
D gene: NA
CDR3 protein: CASSQDYAGENGYTF
CDR3 DNA: TGTGCCAGCAGCCAAGATTACGCAGGGGAAAATGGCTACACCTTC

clone size: few
V gene: TRBV4-3
J gene: TRBJ2-1
D gene: TRBD2
CDR3 protein: CASSKGIAGSGFEQFF
CDR3 DNA: TGCGCCAGCAGCAAGGGGATAGCGGGATCAGGGTTTGAGCAGTTCTTC

clone size: NA
V gene: TRBV7-2
J gene: TRBJ2-5
D gene: TRBD1
CDR3 protein: CASSLDRGLGKTQYF
CDR3 DNA: TGTGCCAGCAGCTTAGACAGGGGGCTGGGGAAGACCCAGTACTTC

clone size: NA
V gene: TRBV7-9
J gene: TRBJ2-2
D gene: NA
CDR3 protein: CASIATRSTTTGELFF
CDR3 DNA: TGTGCCAGCATCGCTACAAGATCGACTACCACCGGGGAGCTGTTTTTT

clone size: once
V gene: TRBV5-8
J gene: TRBJ2-4
D gene: NA
CDR3 protein: CASSLAGYGTKNIQYF
CDR3 DNA: TGTGCCAGCAGCTTGGCGGGGTATGGGACCAAAAACATTCAGTACTTC

clone size: NA
V gene: TRBV18
J gene: TRBJ2-1
D gene: TRBD1
CDR3 protein: CASSHRGRLYNEQFF
CDR3 DNA: TGTGCCAGCTCACACAGGGGACGTCTATACAATGAGCAGTTCTTC

clone size: NA
V gene: TRBV7-8
J gene: TRBJ2-3
D gene: TRBD1
CDR3 protein: CASSAYLQGTDTQYF
CDR3 DNA: TGTGCCAGCAGCGCTTATTTACAGGGGACAGATACGCAGTATTTT

clone size: NA
V gene: TRBV9
J gene: TRBJ2-1
D gene: NA
CDR3 protein: CASSVDGNEQFF
CDR3 DNA: TGTGCCAGCAGCGTAGACGGGAATGAGCAGTTCTTC

clone size: NA
V gene: TRBV2
J gene: TRBJ2-3
D gene: TRBD2
CDR3 protein: CASPRTSGFSDTQYF
CDR3 DNA: TGTGCCAGTCCTAGGACTAGCGGATTTTCAGATACGCAGTATTTT

clone size: NA
V gene: TRBV5-1
J gene: TRBJ2-2
D gene: TRBD2
CDR3 protein: CASSNLAGQNTGELFF
CDR3 DNA: TGCGCCAGCAGCAACTTAGCGGGGCAAAACACCGGGGAGCTGTTTTTT

clone size: NA
V gene: TRBV11-3
J gene: TRBJ2-7
D gene: NA
CDR3 protein: CASSLSFQPQDEQYF
CDR3 DNA: TGTGCCAGCAGCTTAAGTTTCCAACCGCAGGACGAGCAGTACTTC

clone size: NA
V gene: TRBV5-6
J gene: TRBJ1-1
D gene: TRBD1
CDR3 protein: CASSFRVRGNAEAFF
CDR3 DNA: TGTGCCAGCAGCTTCCGGGTCAGGGGGAACGCTGAAGCTTTCTTT

clone size: NA
V gene: TRBV5-6
J gene: TRBJ2-3
D gene: NA
CDR3 protein: CASSFLAATDTQYF
CDR3 DNA: TGTGCCAGCAGCTTCTTAGCGGCTACAGATACGCAGTATTTT

clone size: once
V gene: TRBV18
J gene: TRBJ1-1
D gene: TRBD1
CDR3 protein: CASSPTGAIMNTEAFF
CDR3 DNA: TGTGCCAGCTCACCAACAGGGGCTATAATGAACACTGAAGCTTTCTTT